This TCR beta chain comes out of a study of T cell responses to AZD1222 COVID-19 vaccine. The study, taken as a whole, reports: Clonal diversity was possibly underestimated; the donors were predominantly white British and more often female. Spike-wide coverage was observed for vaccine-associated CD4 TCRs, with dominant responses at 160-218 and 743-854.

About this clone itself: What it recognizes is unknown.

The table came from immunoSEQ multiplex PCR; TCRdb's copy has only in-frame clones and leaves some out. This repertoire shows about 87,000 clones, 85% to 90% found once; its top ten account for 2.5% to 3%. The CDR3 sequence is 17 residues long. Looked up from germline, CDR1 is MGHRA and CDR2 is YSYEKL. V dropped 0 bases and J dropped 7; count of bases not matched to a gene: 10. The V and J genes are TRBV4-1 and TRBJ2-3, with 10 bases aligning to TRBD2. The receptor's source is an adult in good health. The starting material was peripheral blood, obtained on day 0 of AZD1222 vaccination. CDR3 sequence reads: CASSQEGPSGSHYTQYF. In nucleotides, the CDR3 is TGCGCCAGCAGCCAAGAAGGTCCTAGCGGGAGCCATTATACGCAGTATTTT.